This T cell receptor (beta chain) stems from a study of blood T cell repertoires in COVID-19. Authors' methods: From reference gene primer amplification, estimates of nucleated cell counts were derived. Assay: immunoSEQ multiplex PCR; the TCRdb copy retains only in-frame clones and omits some. Clone size and V and J calls were adopted from that table, with D and trimming inferred from the DNA. This table holds 150,000 to 200,000 clones, about nine tenths found once. The CDR3 extends over 17 amino acids. Trimming cost V 4 bases and J 0 bases, with 13 bases left between them. In germline, CDR1 is MNHEY, CDR2 SVGEGT.

The material sequenced was peripheral blood. The source of this sequence is a man aged 50 to 60 with acute or convalescent COVID-19. The chain combines TRBV6-2 or TRBV6-3 with TRBJ2-6; a weak D match, TRBD1 (6 bases). CDR3 sequence: CASSLKGHLSGANVLTF. CDR3 DNA sequence: TGTGCCAGCAGTTTAAAGGGACATCTCTCTGGGGCCAACGTCCTGACTTTC.